This T cell receptor (beta chain) was recorded in a study of cytomegalovirus exposure and HLA in healthy donors. Some clones are missing from TCRdb's copy, which holds only in-frame ones; the method was immunoSEQ multiplex PCR. Here the sample spans 200,000 to 300,000 clones, about 90% being singletons. This CDR3 is built from 13 residues. Germline values: CDR1 SGHTA, CDR2 FQGTGA. V was shortened by 1 base and J by 2 bases, with 5 bases between the two germline ends. As regards this clone: Its antigen is currently unknown.

The study, taken as a whole, reports: The study flagged 150 to 200 TCR beta chains as cytomegalovirus-associated. The CMV antigen specificity of three CMV-associated chains was confirmed through in vitro analysis.

The rearrangement joins TRBV7-3 to TRBJ2-5; D may be TRBD1 (5 bases). Input material: PBMCs. The TCR was taken from a young woman in good health and CMV-seropositive. The CDR3 here is CASSLRTQETQYF. DNA for the CDR3: TGTGCCAGCAGCTTAAGGACACAAGAGACCCAGTACTTC.